This record covers a single TCR beta chain. This clonotype was recorded many times. No antigen is known for it. There are no base qualities to consult, and no much larger clone falls within one base. This was a case-control study nested in a cohort of healthcare workers in London, UK, who had nasopharyngeal swab PCR tests and blood samples taken every week. Healthcare workers were recruited between 23 and 31 March 2020, during the week of the UK lockdown, and were followed weekly for up to about 15 weeks. The data belong to a study of early T cells in non-severe SARS-CoV-2 infection (dated by TCRdb to about 2021). Concerning the study at large: Bulk RNA from unsorted whole blood was used for TCR sequencing, so alpha and beta chains could not be paired. What the work shows at the level of the full study, not this receptor alone: VDJdb matching was skewed toward anti-spike CD8 responses, so virus-specific expansions were likely underestimated and private and CD4 specificities were missed.

Receptors were amplified or captured by 5' RACE. TCRdb shows the sequencer as NextSeq 500. The TCR library protocol attached unique molecular identifiers to individual cDNA molecules to correct for sequencing error and PCR bias. TCR alpha and beta chains were both sequenced, and the abundances of alpha and beta sequences in each sample were closely correlated with each other. The original pipeline was this. Decombinator V4 was used to annotate TCR sequences for V gene, J gene and CDR3. TCRs were defined as expanded if a significant change between any two time points was detected under a Poisson model with p below 0.0001. TCR abundances were normalised to the total number of TCRs sequenced per sample and expressed as counts per million. TRAV1-2 paired with TRAJ12, TRAJ20 or TRAJ33 defined MAIT TCRs, while TRAV10 paired with TRAJ18 defined iNKT TCRs. VDJdb, accessed 1 November 2021, was searched for CMV, EBV and SARS-CoV-2 annotated TCRs, excluding TCRs annotated for multiple antigens. The public reads were quality trimmed at Q25 with fastp and then assembled into clones with MiXCR by TCRdb, keeping productive beta chains. Rows are combined by CDR3 protein, so each entry shows the most common genes and DNA. The V and J calls shown here were made by TCRdb, not taken from the authors' results. The sample table records some 40,000 distinct CDR3 sequences; over 3.5% of these occur just once. The top ten hold 15% to 20% of the sample.

The CDR3 starts with the cysteine, ends with the phenylalanine, and has 15 residues. The retained sequence is limited to the CDR3, 45 bases, with the frame set at the first base. The junction carries 15 bases between V and J, which are trimmed by 1 base and 8 bases respectively. The germline V gene provides CDR1 MGHRA and CDR2 YSYEKL. The TCR sequence derives from an adult who was a healthcare worker with PCR-confirmed SARS-CoV-2 infection or an uninfected control (not recorded which). What was sequenced was whole blood. Rearrangement joined TRBV4-1 to TRBJ2-1; a tentative D call is TRBD1 (5 bases match). The CDR3 has the sequence CASSQAGIRSDEQFF. The bases are TGCGCCAGCAGCCAAGCAGGGATCCGCTCCGATGAGCAGTTCTTC.